This T cell receptor (beta chain) was sequenced during a study of blood T cell repertoires in COVID-19. Overall study: Samples representing acute and convalescent COVID-19 were sourced from the United States, Italy and Spain. T cells, B-cell-depleted T cells, or PBMCs supplied cDNA or gDNA.

Original processing notes: From reference gene primer amplification, estimates of nucleated cell counts were derived. Sequenced by immunoSEQ multiplex PCR; TCRdb stores in-frame clones only, minus some. The V and J calls and clone size come from that table; D and trimming were worked out from the DNA. The repertoire holds under 150,000 clones, approximately 85% seen once, with about 8% in the top ten. The source of this sequence is a woman in her sixties or seventies with COVID-19, enrolled during active disease. Sequencing was carried out using peripheral blood.

This CDR3 reads CASSLALTADSNQPQHF. Written as DNA, the CDR3 is TGTGCCAGCAGCTTAGCGCTTACAGCCGATAGCAATCAGCCCCAGCATTTT. This chain joins TRBV7-6 and TRBJ1-5; D gene unclear. V lost 0 bases to trimming and J lost 0 bases, with 12 bases between them. Germline CDR1 and CDR2: SGHVS and FNYEAQ. CDR3 length: 17 residues.